This record covers a single T cell receptor beta chain. Its specificity is not known. Alongside a J-beta primer mix, a sample-barcoded 5' primer served in a second PCR lasting about 6 to 12 cycles. Each TCR beta cDNA got a 12-nucleotide random molecular identifier. TCRdb ran MiXCR on the 5' RACE reads and lists one entry per CDR3 protein. Of 1.4 million or so distinct CDR3 sequences in the sample, 40% to 45% were seen once. The data were obtained in a study of blood T cells in healthy people across ages. Whole-study findings and limits: Long-lived donors carried more naive CD4+ cells and greater diversity than aged donors. TCR beta diversity correlated strongly with naive T cell percentage.

The length of the CDR3 is 13 residues. The junction had 6 bases not matched to a gene; V was cut back by 5 bases and J by 6 bases. Per-sample PBMC isolation yielded at least 7 million cells. The receptor was derived from a woman aged 18-35 years in good health. Sample: blood. This chain uses TRBV12-3 or TRBV12-4 with TRBJ1-1; TRBD1 aligns across 7 bases. CDR3 region: CASSPYRGPEAFF. The CDR3, as DNA: TGTGCCAGCAGTCCCTACAGGGGACCTGAAGCTTTCTTT.